Each of the 8 T cell receptor beta chains below was sequenced from the same sample in a study of monozygotic twins with inflammatory bowel disease. Reanalyzing the 5' RACE reads, TCRdb keeps one entry per CDR3 protein, without DNA. This sample carries some 160,000 distinct CDR3 sequences, with roughly 7.4% going to the ten biggest clones. The sequenced material came from blood. All receptors come from a human donor with ulcerative colitis or Crohn's disease, or a healthy co-twin of an affected twin (not recorded which).

The V and J genes are TRBV29-1 and TRBJ2-1; the TCRdb D gene call, TRBD2, has no DNA to confirm it. Per germline, CDR1 SQVTM and CDR2 ANQGSEA. This CDR3 is built from 14 residues. The CDR3 sequence: CSVYGTSGSNEQFF.

The chain combines TRBV5-1 with TRBJ2-7; without DNA, the TCRdb call of TRBD1 cannot be checked. The CDR3 has 15 amino acids. Germline V gene lookup returns CDR1 SGHRS and CDR2 YFSETQ. CDR3 residues: CASSLDGKGPYEQYF.

This chain uses TRBV5-1 with TRBJ2-5; TCRdb gives TRBD1 as the D gene, but with no DNA this cannot be confirmed. The CDR3 is 14 residues long. From germline, CDR1 is SGHRS and CDR2 YFSETQ. CDR3 protein: CASSLRTAQETQYF.

The chain carries TRBV20-1 and TRBJ1-1; TCRdb selects TRBD1, and the lack of DNA leaves this call unchecked. CDR3 length: 15 amino acids. Germline V gives CDR1 DFQATT, CDR2 SNEGSKA (reference sequence). The CDR3 loop reads CSARGPGQMNTEAFF.

This chain connects TRBV6-6 to TRBJ1-4. CDR3 size: 14 residues. Germline CDR1 and CDR2: MNHNY and SVGAGI (reference sequence). CDR3 sequence reads: CASSPAATREKLFF.

The chain carries TRBV5-1 and TRBJ2-1. The CDR3 sequence is 15 residues long. Germline V CDR1 and CDR2: SGHRS, YFSETQ. This chain's CDR3 is CASSFSEKYYNEQFF.

The chain combines TRBV27 with TRBJ1-2; no DNA is available, so the TRBD1 call from TCRdb remains unchecked. Germline V gene lookup returns CDR1 MNHEY and CDR2 SMNVEV (reference sequence). The CDR3 extends over 15 amino acids. The CDR3 loop reads CASSYRGIGLSGYTF.

The chain has TRBV28 and TRBJ2-2; the TRBD1 assignment by TCRdb is unverifiable without DNA. This CDR3 has 13 residues. Per germline, CDR1 MDHEN and CDR2 SYDVKM. CDR3 amino acids: CASSFLSTGELFF. Together with reference TRBV28 and TRBJ2-2, the CDR3 gives the full variable domain: DVKVTQSSRYLVKRTGEKVFLECVQDMDHENMFWYRQDPGLGLRLIYFSYDVKMKEKGDIPEGYSVSREKKERFSLILESASTNQTSMYLCASSFLSTGELFFGEGSRLTVL.